This entry describes one T cell receptor (beta chain). This sample was included in a study of blood T cell repertoires in COVID-19. The overall study: Both acute and convalescent COVID-19 samples were obtained from the United States, Italy and Spain. PBMCs, B-cell-depleted T cells, or T cells were the source of the cDNA or gDNA that made up the material.

The CDR3 spans 19 residues. V lost 2 bases, J lost 3 bases, and 25 bases lay in between. Germline assignment: CDR1 SGHTA and CDR2 FQGNSA. In the source study's methods: Estimation of nucleated cell counts relied on the amplification of reference gene primers. Here immunoSEQ multiplex PCR was the method, and the copy in TCRdb shows in-frame clones only, minus some. The DNA was the basis for D and trimming; V, J and clone size are from that table. The sample records roughly 220,000 clones, about 88% being singletons. The chain is built from TRBV7-2 and TRBJ1-1, with a tentative D call TRBD1 (5 bases). The sample was peripheral blood. This clonotype was sampled from a man aged 60 to 75 with acute or convalescent COVID-19. DNA of the CDR3: TGTGCCAGCAGCTTATTCGACCCTGGCCCGGGGGATACGGACACTGAAGCTTTCTTT. Translating it yields CASSLFDPGPGDTDTEAFF.